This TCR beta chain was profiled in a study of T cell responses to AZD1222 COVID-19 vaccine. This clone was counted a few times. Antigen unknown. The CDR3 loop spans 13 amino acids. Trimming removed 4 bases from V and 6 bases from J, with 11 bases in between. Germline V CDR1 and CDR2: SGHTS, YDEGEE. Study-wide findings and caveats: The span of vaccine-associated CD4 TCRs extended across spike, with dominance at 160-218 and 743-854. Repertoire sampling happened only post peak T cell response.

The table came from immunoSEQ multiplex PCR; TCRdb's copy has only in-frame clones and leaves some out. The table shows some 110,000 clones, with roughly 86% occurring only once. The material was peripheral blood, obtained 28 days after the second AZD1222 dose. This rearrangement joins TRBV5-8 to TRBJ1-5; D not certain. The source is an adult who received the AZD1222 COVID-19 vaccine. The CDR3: CASSPGSIQPQHF. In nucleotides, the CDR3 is TGTGCCAGCAGCCCGGGGTCTATTCAGCCCCAGCATTTT.